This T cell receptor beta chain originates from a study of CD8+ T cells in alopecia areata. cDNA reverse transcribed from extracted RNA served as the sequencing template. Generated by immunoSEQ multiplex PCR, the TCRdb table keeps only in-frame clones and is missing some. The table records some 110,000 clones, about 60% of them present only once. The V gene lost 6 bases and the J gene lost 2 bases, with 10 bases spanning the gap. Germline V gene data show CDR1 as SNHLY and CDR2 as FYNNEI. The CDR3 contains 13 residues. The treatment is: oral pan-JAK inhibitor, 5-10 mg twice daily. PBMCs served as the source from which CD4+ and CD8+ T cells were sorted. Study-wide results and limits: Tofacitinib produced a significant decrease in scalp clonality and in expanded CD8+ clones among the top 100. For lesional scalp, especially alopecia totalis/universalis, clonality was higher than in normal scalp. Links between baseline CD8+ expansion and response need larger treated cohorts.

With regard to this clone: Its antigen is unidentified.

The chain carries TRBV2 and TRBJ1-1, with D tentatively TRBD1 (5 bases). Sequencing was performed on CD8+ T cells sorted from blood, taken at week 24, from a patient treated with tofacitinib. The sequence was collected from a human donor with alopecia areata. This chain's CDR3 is CASSGDGNTEAFF. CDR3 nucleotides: TGTGCCAGCAGCGGGGACGGAAACACTGAAGCTTTCTTT.